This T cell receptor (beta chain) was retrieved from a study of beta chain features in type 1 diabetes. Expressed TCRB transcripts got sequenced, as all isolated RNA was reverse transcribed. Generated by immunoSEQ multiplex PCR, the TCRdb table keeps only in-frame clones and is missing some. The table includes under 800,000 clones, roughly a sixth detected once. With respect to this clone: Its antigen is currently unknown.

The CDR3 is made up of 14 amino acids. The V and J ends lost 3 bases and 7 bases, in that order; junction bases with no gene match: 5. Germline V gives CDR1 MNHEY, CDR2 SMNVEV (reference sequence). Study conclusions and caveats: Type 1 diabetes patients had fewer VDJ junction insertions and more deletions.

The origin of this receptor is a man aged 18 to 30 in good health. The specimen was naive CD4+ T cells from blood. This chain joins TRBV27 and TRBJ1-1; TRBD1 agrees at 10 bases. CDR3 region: CASSFDRGHGEAFF. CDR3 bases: TGTGCCAGCAGTTTCGACAGGGGGCATGGTGAAGCTTTCTTT.